This T cell receptor beta chain was identified in a study of T cell repertoires in cytomegalovirus infection. Looking at the study overall: Indications of both CMV infection and matching HLA type were provided by public TCR beta signatures. Overall study findings and caveats: CMV-specific TCR beta clonotypes restricted by HLA-C were the ones dominating the ex vivo response.

This clonotype was counted a few times. Its antigen is as yet unknown. Trimming took 1 base from V and 1 from J, leaving 11 bases between them. CDR1 and CDR2 from the germline V gene are SQVTM and ANQGSEA. This CDR3 has 14 residues. TCRdb re-analysed the reads in MiXCR, keeping a single row per CDR3 protein. The table lists under 200,000 distinct CDR3 sequences, about 15% of them singletons. The source of this sequence is a human donor in good health (CMV status not recorded). Some clones in this sample may be carry-over from other donors' samples. This chain connects TRBV29-1 to TRBJ2-7; tentative D call: TRBD1 (7 bases). The sample taken for sequencing was CD8+ T cells from PBMCs. The CDR3 region is CSVEGRGQSYEQYF. The CDR3 DNA reads TGCAGCGTTGAAGGGAGGGGGCAGTCCTACGAGCAGTACTTC.